This T cell receptor (beta chain) was retrieved from a study of neurological immune-mediated disorders (dated by TCRdb to between 2018 and 2021). In the study overall: The study compared peripheral blood TCR-beta repertoires of HTLV-I-associated myelopathy (HAM/TSP) patients, multiple sclerosis patients and healthy controls using UMI-based sequencing. The cohort was made up of some 70 subjects, consisting of some 15 HAM/TSP patients, about 34 multiple sclerosis patients and around 20 healthy controls. Alongside PBMC samples, the set of approximately 100 TCR-beta libraries contained longitudinal samples, technical triplicates, and paired CD4+ and CD8+ T-cell subsets that had been sorted. Longitudinal HAM/TSP donors and healthy donors each had 3 time-points at intervals of about 3-45 months. The study at large found these results: TCR clonal expansion was greatest in HAM/TSP patients and smallest in MS patients, who ranked below even healthy controls. Across subjects, expanded clones never shared an identical CDR3 amino acid sequence, which suggests that the TCR-beta repertoires in every group were private.

The sample's time point, from its label and the paper: longitudinal time-point 2. Healthy controls were blood bank volunteers in Maryland, USA. For unsorted PBMC libraries, 2 million PBMCs were used after storage in RNAlater at -80 degrees C until RNA extraction. Peripheral blood was subjected to Ficoll-Hypaque density gradient centrifugation to isolate PBMCs, which were then cryopreserved in liquid nitrogen. To synthesize cDNA, template-switch 5'RACE was performed with a primer carrying a 10-nucleotide random unique molecular identifier so that each TCR transcript was tagged. Every sequencing run yielded over 170 million TCR-beta sequences covering 15-18 subjects. The RNeasy kit was used for extraction of total RNA. TCR-beta VDJ regions were amplified with primers for the TCR constant region and the 5'RACE anchor, using the KAPA Real-time Library Amplification kit. A first PCR added sample indexes and Illumina adaptors, and a second PCR then raised library yield. The roughly 650 bp TCR product was size-selected on a 2% E-gel SizeSelection system after Ampure bead purification. Before pooling, library quality was checked on a Bioanalyzer, concentration was measured with Qubit, and libraries were quantified with the Kapa Library Quantification kit. An Illumina HiSeq 2500 was used to sequence the libraries paired-end at 2 x 150 bp. To increase sequence diversity, about 25-31% phiX was spiked into each library pool. In the authors' own workflow: Quality-filtered reads were processed with the UMI-based MiGEC pipeline, which removed over 80% of raw TCR sequences during error correction. IMGT germline references were used for aligning VDJ genes, and each clonotype was defined as a unique CDR3 amino acid sequence together with its V-J genes. Clonal expansion, Shannon diversity and CDR3 relatedness were evaluated with VDJtools (CalcPairwiseDistances, ClusterSamples), while phylogenetic trees were built in CLCbio workbench. A clone was classed as expanded if it had 8 or more unique UMIs, a cutoff based on coefficient-of-variation modelling across technical triplicates. The public reads were quality trimmed at Q25 with fastp and then assembled into clones with MiXCR by TCRdb, keeping productive beta chains. Each record represents a unique CDR3 protein, reported with the most common genes and DNA among its rows. TCRdb's processing, not the authors' own work, is the source of the V and J calls. The table for this sample lists tens of thousands of distinct CDR3 sequences; roughly 9.8% of them were counted only once. The ten biggest clones cover around 13% of the sample.

This clonotype showed up many times. Its antigen is not yet known. No base-level quality is on record; no much larger clone is a single base apart. The V end loses 6 bases and the J end loses 10 bases, and a stretch of 14 bases separates them. Taken from cysteine to phenylalanine, the CDR3 has 12 residues. This entry keeps only the CDR3 DNA: 36 bases, framed from base 1. CDR1 MDHEN and CDR2 SYDVKM were looked up in the germline V gene. The source of this sequence is a man aged 30 to 39 in good health. Here the chain combines TRBV28 and TRBJ2-3; confidence is insufficient to name the D gene. Sequenced sample: PBMCs. The CDR3 corresponds to CASSPLGGSQYF. The DNA sequence follows: TGTGCCAGCAGCCCTCTGGGCGGATCGCAGTATTTT.